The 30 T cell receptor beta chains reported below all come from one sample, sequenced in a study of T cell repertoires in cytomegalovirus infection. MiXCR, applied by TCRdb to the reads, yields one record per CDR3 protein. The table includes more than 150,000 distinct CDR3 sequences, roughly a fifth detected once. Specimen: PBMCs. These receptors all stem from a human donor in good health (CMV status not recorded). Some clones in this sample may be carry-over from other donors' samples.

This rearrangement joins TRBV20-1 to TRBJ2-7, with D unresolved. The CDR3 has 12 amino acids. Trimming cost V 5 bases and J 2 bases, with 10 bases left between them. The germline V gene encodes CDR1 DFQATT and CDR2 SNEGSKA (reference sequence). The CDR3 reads CSAPGSAYEQYF. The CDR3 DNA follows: TGCAGTGCTCCGGGTTCTGCCTACGAGCAGTACTTC.

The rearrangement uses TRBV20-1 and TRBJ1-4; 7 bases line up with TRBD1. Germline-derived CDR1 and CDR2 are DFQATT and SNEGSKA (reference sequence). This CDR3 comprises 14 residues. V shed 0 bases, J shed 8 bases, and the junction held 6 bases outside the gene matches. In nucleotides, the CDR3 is TGCAGTGCTAGAGACACAGGGGTGGGGGAAAAACTGTTTTTT. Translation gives CSARDTGVGEKLFF.

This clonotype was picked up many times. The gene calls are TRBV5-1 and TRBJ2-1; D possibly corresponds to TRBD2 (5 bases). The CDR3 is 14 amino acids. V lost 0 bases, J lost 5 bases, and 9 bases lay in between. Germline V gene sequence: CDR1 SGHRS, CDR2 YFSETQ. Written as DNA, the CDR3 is TGCGCCAGCAGCTTGGGGACTCCAAACAATGAGCAGTTCTTC. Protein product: CASSLGTPNNEQFF.

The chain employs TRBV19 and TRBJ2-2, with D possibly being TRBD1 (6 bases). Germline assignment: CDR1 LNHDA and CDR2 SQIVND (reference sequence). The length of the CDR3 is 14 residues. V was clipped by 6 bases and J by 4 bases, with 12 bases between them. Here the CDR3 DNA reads TGTGCCAGTAGAGGGGGAAGTGGCACCGGGGAGCTGTTTTTT. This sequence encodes CASRGGSGTGELFF.

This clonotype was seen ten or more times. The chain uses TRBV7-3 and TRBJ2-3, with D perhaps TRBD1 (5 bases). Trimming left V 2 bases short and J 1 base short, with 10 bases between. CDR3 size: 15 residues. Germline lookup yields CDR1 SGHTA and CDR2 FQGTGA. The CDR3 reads CASSLGAAGTDTQYF. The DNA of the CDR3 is TGTGCCAGCAGCTTAGGGGCGGCCGGCACAGATACGCAGTATTTT.

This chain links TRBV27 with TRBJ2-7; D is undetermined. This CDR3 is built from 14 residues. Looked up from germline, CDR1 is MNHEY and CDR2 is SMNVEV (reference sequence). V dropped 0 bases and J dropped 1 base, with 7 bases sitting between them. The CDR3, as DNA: TGTGCCAGCAGTTTATCGGTGGGTTCCTACGAGCAGTACTTC. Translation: CASSLSVGSYEQYF.

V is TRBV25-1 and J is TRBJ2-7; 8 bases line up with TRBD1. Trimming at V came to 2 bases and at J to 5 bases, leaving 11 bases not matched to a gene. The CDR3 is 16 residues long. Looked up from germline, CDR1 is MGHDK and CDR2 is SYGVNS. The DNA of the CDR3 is TGTGCCAGCAGTGAACCCACTGACAGGGGAAACAACGAGCAGTACTTC. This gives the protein CASSEPTDRGNNEQYF.

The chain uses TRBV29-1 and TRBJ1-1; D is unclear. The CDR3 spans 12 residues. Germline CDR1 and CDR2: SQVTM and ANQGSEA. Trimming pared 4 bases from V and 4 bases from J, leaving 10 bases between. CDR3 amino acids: CSVVMSGTEAFF. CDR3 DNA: TGCAGCGTTGTCATGTCGGGCACTGAAGCTTTCTTT. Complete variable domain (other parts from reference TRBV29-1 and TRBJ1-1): SAVISQKPSRDICQRGTSLTIQCQVDSQVTMMFWYRQQPGQSLTLIATANQGSEATYESGFVIDKFPISRPNLTFSTLTVSNMSPEDSSIYLCSVVMSGTEAFFGQGTRLTVV.

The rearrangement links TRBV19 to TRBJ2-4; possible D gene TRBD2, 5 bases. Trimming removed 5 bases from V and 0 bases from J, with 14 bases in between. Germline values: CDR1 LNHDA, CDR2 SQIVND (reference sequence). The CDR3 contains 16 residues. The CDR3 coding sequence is TGTGCCAGTAGTCCGGACTCCGCAATAGCCAAAAACATTCAGTACTTC. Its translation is CASSPDSAIAKNIQYF.

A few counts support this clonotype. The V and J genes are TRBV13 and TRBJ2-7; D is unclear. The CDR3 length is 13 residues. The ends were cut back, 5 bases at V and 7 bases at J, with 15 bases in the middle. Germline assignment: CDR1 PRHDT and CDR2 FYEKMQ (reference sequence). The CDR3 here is CASSPLQVGEQYF. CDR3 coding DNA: TGTGCCAGCAGCCCCCTCCAGGTCGGGGAGCAGTACTTC.

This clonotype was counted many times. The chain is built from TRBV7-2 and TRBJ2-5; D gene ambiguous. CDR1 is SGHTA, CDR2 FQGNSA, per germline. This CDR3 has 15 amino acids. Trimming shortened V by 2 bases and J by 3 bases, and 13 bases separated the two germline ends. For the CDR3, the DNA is TGTGCCAGCAGCTTAAGGTGGGGTCGGGAAGAGACCCAGTACTTC. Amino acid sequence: CASSLRWGREETQYF. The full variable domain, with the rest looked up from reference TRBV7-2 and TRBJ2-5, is GAGVSQSPSNKVTEKGKDVELRCDPISGHTALYWYRQSLGQGLEFLIYFQGNSAPDKSGLPSDRFSAERTGGSVSTLTIQRTQQEDSAVYLCASSLRWGREETQYFGPGTRLLVL.

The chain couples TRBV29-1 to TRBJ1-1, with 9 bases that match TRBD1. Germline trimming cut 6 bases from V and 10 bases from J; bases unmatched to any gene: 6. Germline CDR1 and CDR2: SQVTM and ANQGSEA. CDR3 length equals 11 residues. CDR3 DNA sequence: TGCAGCGTCCACGACAGGGGGTCAGCTTTCTTT. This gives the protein CSVHDRGSAFF.

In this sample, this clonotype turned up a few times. The CDR3, as DNA: TGTGCCACCAGCAGAGATCAGGGGGCAGGGCCCCAGCATTTT. Its protein product is CATSRDQGAGPQHF. The chain couples TRBV15 to TRBJ1-5; 8 positions match TRBD1. Germline CDR1 LNHNV, CDR2 YYDKDF (reference sequence). CDR3 size: 14 residues. Trimming at V came to 0 bases and at J to 9 bases, leaving 4 bases not matched to a gene.

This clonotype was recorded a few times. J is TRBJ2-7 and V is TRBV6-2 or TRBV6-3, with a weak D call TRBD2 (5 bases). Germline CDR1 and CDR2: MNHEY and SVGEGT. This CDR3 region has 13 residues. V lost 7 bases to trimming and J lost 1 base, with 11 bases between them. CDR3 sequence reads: CASKRTSSYEQYF. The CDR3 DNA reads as TGTGCCAGCAAGCGGACGTCTTCCTACGAGCAGTACTTC.

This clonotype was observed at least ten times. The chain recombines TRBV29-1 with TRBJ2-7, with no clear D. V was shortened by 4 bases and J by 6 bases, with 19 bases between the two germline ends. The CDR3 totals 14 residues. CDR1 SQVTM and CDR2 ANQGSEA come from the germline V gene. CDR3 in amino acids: CSVAPGGLGAEQYF. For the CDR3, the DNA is TGCAGCGTTGCACCAGGTGGCTTGGGCGCCGAGCAGTACTTC.

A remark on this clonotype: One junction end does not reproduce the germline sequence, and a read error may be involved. This CDR3 reads CASSLAPRRNEAFF. The CDR3 bases are TGTGCCAGCAGCTTAGCGCCGAGGAGGAATGAAGCTTTCTTT. The chain couples TRBV12-3 or TRBV12-4 to TRBJ1-1, with unresolved D. This CDR3 contains 14 residues.

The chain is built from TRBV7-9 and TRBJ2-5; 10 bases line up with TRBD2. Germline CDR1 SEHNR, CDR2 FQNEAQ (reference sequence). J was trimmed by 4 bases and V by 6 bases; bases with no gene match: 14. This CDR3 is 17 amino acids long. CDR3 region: CASSSTSGTPRGETQYF. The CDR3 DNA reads TGTGCCAGCAGTTCTACTAGCGGGACGCCCCGTGGAGAGACCCAGTACTTC.

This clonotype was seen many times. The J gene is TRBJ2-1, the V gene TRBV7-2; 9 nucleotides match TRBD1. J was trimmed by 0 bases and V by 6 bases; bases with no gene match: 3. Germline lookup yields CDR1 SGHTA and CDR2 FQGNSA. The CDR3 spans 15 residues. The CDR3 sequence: CASRQDRGSYNEQFF. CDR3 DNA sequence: TGTGCCAGCAGGCAGGACAGGGGCTCCTACAATGAGCAGTTCTTC.

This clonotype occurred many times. DNA for the CDR3: TGTGCCAGCAGTTACCAGGCCCCGCCCCAGCATTTT. It is translated as CASSYQAPPQHF. The chain uses TRBV6-6 and TRBJ1-5, with D uncertain. From germline, CDR1 is MNHNY and CDR2 SVGAGI (reference sequence). The CDR3 is 12 residues long. Between the trimmed V and J ends, which lost 2 bases and 9 bases, there was a span of 8 bases.

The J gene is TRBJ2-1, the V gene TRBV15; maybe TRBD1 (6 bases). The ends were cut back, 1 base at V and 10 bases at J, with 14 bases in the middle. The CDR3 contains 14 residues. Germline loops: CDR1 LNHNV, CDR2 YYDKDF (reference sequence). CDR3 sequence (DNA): TGTGCCACCAGCAGAGCGACGGGGCAGGGGGAGCAGTTCTTC. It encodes CATSRATGQGEQFF.

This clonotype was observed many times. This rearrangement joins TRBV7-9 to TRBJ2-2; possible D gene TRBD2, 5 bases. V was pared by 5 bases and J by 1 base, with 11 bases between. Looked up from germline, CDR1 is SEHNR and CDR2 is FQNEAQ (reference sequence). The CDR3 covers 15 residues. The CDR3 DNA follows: TGTGCCAGCAGCAAACTAGAAAGGAACACCGGGGAGCTGTTTTTT. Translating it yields CASSKLERNTGELFF.

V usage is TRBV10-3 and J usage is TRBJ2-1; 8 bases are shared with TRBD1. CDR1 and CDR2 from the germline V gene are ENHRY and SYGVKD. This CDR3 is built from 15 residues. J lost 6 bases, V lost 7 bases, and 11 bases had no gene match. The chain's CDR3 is CAITTGQGASNEQFF. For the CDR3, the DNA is TGTGCCATCACCACAGGACAGGGCGCCAGCAATGAGCAGTTCTTC.

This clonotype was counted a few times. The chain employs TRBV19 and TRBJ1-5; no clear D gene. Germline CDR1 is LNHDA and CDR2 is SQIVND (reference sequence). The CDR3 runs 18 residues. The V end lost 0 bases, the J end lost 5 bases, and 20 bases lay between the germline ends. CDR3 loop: CASSIELGRAEDDQPQHF. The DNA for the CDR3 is TGTGCCAGTAGTATAGAATTGGGTAGGGCAGAAGACGATCAGCCCCAGCATTTT.

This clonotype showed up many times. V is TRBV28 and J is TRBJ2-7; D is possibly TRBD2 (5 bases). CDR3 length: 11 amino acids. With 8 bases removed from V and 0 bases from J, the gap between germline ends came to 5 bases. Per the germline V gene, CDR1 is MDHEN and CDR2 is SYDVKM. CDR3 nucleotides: TGTGCCAGCGGGAGCTCCTACGAGCAGTACTTC. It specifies CASGSSYEQYF.

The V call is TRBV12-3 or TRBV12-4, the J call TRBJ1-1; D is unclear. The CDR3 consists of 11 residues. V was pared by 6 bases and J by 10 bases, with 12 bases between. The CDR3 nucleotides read TGTGCCAGCAGCTTCGAAGCGGGAGCTTTCTTT. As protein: CASSFEAGAFF.

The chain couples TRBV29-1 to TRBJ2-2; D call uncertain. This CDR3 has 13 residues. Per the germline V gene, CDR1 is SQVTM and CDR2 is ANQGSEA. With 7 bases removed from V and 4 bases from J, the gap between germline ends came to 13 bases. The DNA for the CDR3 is TGCAGCGCCTCCTGGGTTGTCACCGGGGAGCTGTTTTTT. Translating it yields CSASWVVTGELFF.

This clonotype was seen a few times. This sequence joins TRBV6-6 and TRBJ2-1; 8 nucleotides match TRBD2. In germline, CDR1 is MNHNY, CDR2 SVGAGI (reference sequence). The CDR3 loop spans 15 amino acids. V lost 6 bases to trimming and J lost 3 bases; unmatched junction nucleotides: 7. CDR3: CASSQGRGVYNEQFF. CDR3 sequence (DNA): TGTGCCAGCAGCCAGGGGCGGGGGGTCTACAATGAGCAGTTCTTC.

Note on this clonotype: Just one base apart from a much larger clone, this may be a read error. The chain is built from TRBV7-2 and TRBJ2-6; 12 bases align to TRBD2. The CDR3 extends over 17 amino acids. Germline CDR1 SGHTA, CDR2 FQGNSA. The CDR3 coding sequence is TGTGCCAACAGCCCGACTAGCGGGAGAGGTGGGGCCAACGTCCTGACTTTC. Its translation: CANSPTSGRGGANVLTF.

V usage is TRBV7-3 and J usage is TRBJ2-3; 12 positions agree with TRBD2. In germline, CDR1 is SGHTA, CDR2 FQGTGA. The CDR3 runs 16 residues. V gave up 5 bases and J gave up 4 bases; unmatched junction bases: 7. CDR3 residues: CASSPRLAGASDTQYF. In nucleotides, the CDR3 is TGTGCCAGCAGCCCCCGACTAGCGGGAGCCTCAGATACGCAGTATTTT.

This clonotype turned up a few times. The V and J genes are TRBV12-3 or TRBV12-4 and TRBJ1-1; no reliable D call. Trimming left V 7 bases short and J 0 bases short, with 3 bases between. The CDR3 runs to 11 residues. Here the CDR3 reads CASTMNTEAFF. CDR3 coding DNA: TGTGCCAGCACCATGAACACTGAAGCTTTCTTT.